This T cell receptor beta chain was recorded in a study of radiotherapy plus CTLA-4 blockade in lung cancer. Study-level information: Disease control was seen in roughly 30% of patients, objective responses in 18%. Whole-study results and caveats: Tumor-origin TCR clones grew in blood after radiotherapy plus ipilimumab. The best predictor of response was reported to be early blood T cell clone dynamics, with interferon-beta.

Clones were read by immunoSEQ multiplex PCR, and TCRdb kept only the in-frame ones, dropping some. The table has approximately 69,000 clones, around four fifths seen once. In its sample, this clone was seen many times. The target antigen is unknown. Trimming took 0 bases from V and 4 from J, leaving 13 bases between them. Germline CDR1 and CDR2: SEHNR and FQNEAQ (reference sequence). CDR3 length: 16 residues. Focal radiation was given together with CTLA-4 blockade (ipilimumab) to patients with chemo-refractory metastatic non-small-cell lung cancer. This specimen was peripheral blood, taken from a patient treated with radiotherapy plus ipilimumab. This rearrangement joins TRBV7-9 to TRBJ1-5, with D possibly matching TRBD1 (6 bases). The TCR sequence derives from a human donor with non-small cell lung cancer who had a complete response to radiotherapy plus ipilimumab. CDR3: CASSLASTGGNQPQHF. DNA for the CDR3: TGTGCCAGCAGCTTAGCCTCGACAGGAGGGAATCAGCCCCAGCATTTT.